This T cell receptor (beta chain) was documented in a study of CD8+ T cells in alopecia areata. The wider study: The percentage of affected scalp area served as the score of severity for treated patients.

Sequencing relied on a cDNA template that was reverse transcribed from extracted RNA. Profiled with immunoSEQ multiplex PCR; TCRdb holds only in-frame clones, not every one. Of some 130,000 clones in the sample, 53% were seen once. Study-level results: In blood and scalp, many expanded lesional clones persisted during tofacitinib.

Treatment given: oral pan-JAK inhibitor, 5-10 mg twice daily. PBMCs were stained for CD3, CD4 and CD8, and CD4+ and CD8+ T cells were sorted. This clone was counted a few times. What it binds is unknown. The sequencing used CD4+ T cells sorted from blood, collected at week 4, from a patient treated with tofacitinib. The receptor's source is a human donor with alopecia areata.

CDR3 DNA sequence: TGTGCCAGCAGCTTAAGGGGACCAGGGCGGGAGACCCAGTACTTC. The encoded protein is CASSLRGPGRETQYF. The V call is TRBV7-2, the J call TRBJ2-5, with D tentatively TRBD1 or TRBD2 (5 bases each). Trimming pared 2 bases from V and 5 bases from J, leaving 15 bases between. Germline CDR1 is SGHTA and CDR2 is FQGNSA. The CDR3 is made up of 15 amino acids. Full variable domain (rest looked up from reference TRBV7-2 and TRBJ2-5): GAGVSQSPSNKVTEKGKDVELRCDPISGHTALYWYRQSLGQGLEFLIYFQGNSAPDKSGLPSDRFSAERTGGSVSTLTIQRTQQEDSAVYLCASSLRGPGRETQYFGPGTRLLVL.